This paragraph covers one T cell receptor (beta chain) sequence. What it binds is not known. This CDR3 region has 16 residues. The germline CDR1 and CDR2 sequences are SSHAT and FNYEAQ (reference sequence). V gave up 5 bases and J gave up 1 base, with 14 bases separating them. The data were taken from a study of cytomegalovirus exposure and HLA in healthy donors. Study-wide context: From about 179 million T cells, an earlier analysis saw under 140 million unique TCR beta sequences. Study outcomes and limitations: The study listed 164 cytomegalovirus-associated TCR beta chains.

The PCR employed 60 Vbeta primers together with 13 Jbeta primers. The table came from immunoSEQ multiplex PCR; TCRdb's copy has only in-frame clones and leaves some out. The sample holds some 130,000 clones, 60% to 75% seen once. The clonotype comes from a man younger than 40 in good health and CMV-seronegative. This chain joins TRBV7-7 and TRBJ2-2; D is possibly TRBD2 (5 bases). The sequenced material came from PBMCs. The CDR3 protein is CASSEGATLNTGELFF. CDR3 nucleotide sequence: TGTGCCAGCAGCGAGGGAGCTACTCTGAACACCGGGGAGCTGTTTTTT.